The rows below give T cell receptor beta chains drawn from one sample of a study of CXCR3-negative and CXCR3-positive naive CD8 T cells. TCRdb re-called the 5' RACE reads and gives one entry per CDR3 protein, without DNA. The sample yields 60,000 to 70,000 distinct CDR3 sequences, of which the top ten take up 0.55% to 0.85%. The sample taken for sequencing was naive CXCR3+ CD8+ T cells from blood. Every receptor here comes from a human donor in good health. Some clones in this sample may be carry-over from other donors' samples. Both conserved end residues are part of each CDR3.

>TRBJ1-2|TRBV7-6
CASSFQGFNYGYTF
>TRBJ2-3|TRBV29-1
CSVSTGVPTDTQYF
>TRBJ2-7|TRBV27
CASTDSSYEQYF
>TRBJ2-7|TRBV14
CASSQAGGYEQCF
>TRBJ2-1|TRBV9
CASSDSGGVSYNEQFF
>TRBJ2-7|TRBV23-1
CASSQNPLSTAQLASAGGHEQYF
>TRBJ2-5|TRBV4-3
CASSQARGQGETQYF
>TRBJ2-7|TRBV28
CASSLWDNYEQYF
>TRBJ2-5|TRBV19
CASSIIPEETQYF
>TRBJ2-4|TRBV29-1
CSVEDPTDREGIQYF
>TRBJ1-1|TRBV12-3/TRBV12-4
CASSFPPEAFF
>TRBJ1-1|TRBV9
CATGRGSNTEAFF
>TRBJ2-2|TRBV10-3
CAIRAGRNTGELFF
>TRBJ2-7|TRBV27
CASTPGGDNRYEQYF
>TRBJ2-5|TRBV6-2/TRBV6-3
CASHSVLAGVPGETQYF
>TRBJ2-1|TRBV12-3/TRBV12-4
CASWDWGAEEQFF
>TRBJ1-1|TRBV20-1
CSASDYRGLNTEAFF
>TRBJ2-1|TRBV24-1
CATSDGIGGNNEQFF
>TRBJ2-7|TRBV20-1
CSAKSPDSSYEQYF
>TRBJ2-1|TRBV28
CASRSGDNEQFF
>TRBJ2-7|TRBV7-6
CASQGADEQYF
>TRBJ2-2|TRBV29-1
CSVDLGIGTGELFF
>TRBJ1-3|TRBV29-1
CSVEAHRVTGNTIYF
>TRBJ2-3|TRBV2
CASSDRVTDTQYF
>TRBJ2-1|TRBV28
CASSPLLAGATYNEQFF
>TRBJ2-1|TRBV9
CASSVGGANEQFF
>TRBJ2-1|TRBV12-3/TRBV12-4
CASRPGTGVSYNEQFF
>TRBJ2-5|TRBV5-1
CASSLELAGKETQYF
>TRBJ2-1|TRBV27
CASRIQYNEQFF
>TRBJ1-2|TRBV29-1
CSVEEVAGTPNYGYTF
>TRBJ2-5|TRBV28
CASSLPTSGQGAKETQYF
>TRBJ2-7|TRBV15
CATSRDVQGRSYEQYF
>TRBJ1-4|TRBV2
CASLSPHREKLFF
>TRBJ2-5|TRBV21-1
CASSKVATGELQETQYF
>TRBJ1-5|TRBV6-6
CASSGILEGQALNQPQHF
>TRBJ2-1|TRBV27
CASSFIDEQFF
>TRBJ2-7|TRBV19
CASSIDGYEQYF
>TRBJ2-4|TRBV20-1
CSARDRQDLAKNIQYF
>TRBJ2-1|TRBV7-3
CASSPWGAGDPSYNEQFF
>TRBJ2-2|TRBV29-1
CSVVQGAADTGELFF
>TRBJ2-2|TRBV23-1
CASSQDQRGGPNTGELFF
>TRBJ1-2|TRBV27
CASSFGQGLDGYTF
>TRBJ2-7|TRBV6-2/TRBV6-3
CASSYGGTYEQYF
>TRBJ2-3|TRBV9
CASSVEGTGGTDTQYF
>TRBJ2-6|TRBV9
CASSVSGSGANVLTF
>TRBJ2-7|TRBV28
CASSLRGTGFYEQYF
>TRBJ2-1|TRBV7-2
CASSSPGTPNNEQFF
>TRBJ2-3|TRBV5-6
CASTGLSGTDTQYF
>TRBJ2-7|TRBV27
CASSSPVVTGDLYEQYF
>TRBJ2-1|TRBV29-1
CSVAIPETFNNEQFF
>TRBJ2-7|TRBV29-1
CSVEGGMGQGAYEQYF
>TRBJ2-7|TRBV29-1
CSATTGPYEQYF
>TRBJ2-1|TRBV29-1
CSDQDGSYNEQFF
>TRBJ2-1|TRBV19
CASSISHSYNEQFF